The 32 T cell receptor beta chains given below trace back to one sample, sequenced in a study of CD8 T cells in Susac syndrome (dated 2019 in TCRdb). The library came from the immunoSEQ multiplex PCR assay. RNA was extracted using the RNeasy kit, and roughly 0.45 to 1 microgram was reverse transcribed with random hexamers. The public reads were reprocessed in TCRdb via fastp at Q25 and MiXCR, keeping in-frame beta chains. Rows matching on CDR3 protein sequence are summarized as one entry with the most common DNA and genes. Counted in this sample were about 200,000 distinct CDR3 sequences; approximately 94% of them appeared once. The top ten constitute approximately 0.098% of the sample. Sequenced input: CD4+ T cells from PBMCs. Every receptor here comes from a human donor in good health.

This chain joins TRBV12-3 or TRBV12-4 and TRBJ1-4, with D perhaps TRBD1 (5 bases). Trimming took 7 bases from V and 6 from J, leaving 15 bases between them. There are 14 residues in the CDR3. CDR3: CASTYSGGDEKLFF. DNA for the CDR3: TGTGCCAGCACCTATTCCGGGGGGGATGAAAAACTGTTTTTT.

The J gene is TRBJ2-1, the V gene TRBV5-6; tentative D call: TRBD2 (6 bases). CDR3 length equals 16 residues. Per germline, CDR1 SGHDT and CDR2 YYEEEE. V lost 3 bases to trimming and J lost 7 bases, with 20 bases between them. The CDR3 reads CASSSPAGRGKNEQFF. CDR3 nucleotide sequence: TGTGCCAGCAGCTCCCCCGCCGGGCGGGGAAAAAATGAGCAGTTCTTC.

The chain is built from TRBV6-2 or TRBV6-3 and TRBJ1-2, with D unclear. Germline lookup yields CDR1 MNHEY and CDR2 SVGEGT. The CDR3 covers 13 residues. Trimming left V 2 bases short and J 4 bases short, with 8 bases between. This chain's CDR3 is CASSYRQPYGYTF. The CDR3 region has the DNA TGTGCCAGCAGTTACCGGCAGCCCTATGGCTACACCTTC.

V and J are TRBV7-2 and TRBJ2-7; D is possibly TRBD1 (5 bases). CDR3 size: 14 residues. With 5 bases removed from V and 5 bases from J, the gap between germline ends came to 16 bases. Germline CDR1 SGHTA, CDR2 FQGNSA. This chain's CDR3 is CASSPSWGRNEQYF. The CDR3, as DNA: TGTGCCAGCAGCCCTTCGTGGGGCCGGAACGAGCAGTACTTC. Based on the CDR3 plus reference TRBV7-2 and TRBJ2-7, the full variable domain is GAGVSQSPSNKVTEKGKDVELRCDPISGHTALYWYRQSLGQGLEFLIYFQGNSAPDKSGLPSDRFSAERTGGSVSTLTIQRTQQEDSAVYLCASSPSWGRNEQYFGPGTRLTVT.

CDR3 residues: CASSQVFGGLETQYF. DNA of the CDR3: TGCGCCAGCAGCCAAGTTTTTGGGGGGCTGGAGACCCAGTACTTC. This chain links TRBV4-3 with TRBJ2-5; D is perhaps TRBD1 or TRBD2 (6 bases each). The ends were cut back, 1 base at V and 5 bases at J, with 14 bases in the middle. Germline CDR1 and CDR2: LGHNA and YSLEER. The CDR3 has 15 residues.

The rearrangement joins TRBV29-1 to TRBJ1-1; no clear D. Between the trimmed V and J ends, which lost 4 bases and 1 base, there was a span of 10 bases. This CDR3 has 13 amino acids. Germline V CDR1 and CDR2: SQVTM, ANQGSEA. CDR3 residues: CSVARPPNTEAFF. For the CDR3, the DNA is TGCAGCGTTGCGAGGCCGCCGAACACTGAAGCTTTCTTT.

The V call is TRBV12-3 or TRBV12-4, the J call TRBJ2-5; 7 bases agree with TRBD2. V was pared by 1 base and J by 6 bases, with 2 bases of the junction left unmatched. This CDR3 comprises 13 residues. CDR3 nucleotides: TGTGCCAGCAGTTTAGGGACTAGTCAGACCCAGTACTTC. It specifies CASSLGTSQTQYF.

The rearrangement joins TRBV29-1 to TRBJ2-7; D not resolved. Germline-derived CDR1 and CDR2 are SQVTM and ANQGSEA. The CDR3 has 13 residues. The V end lost 7 bases, the J end lost 3 bases, and 16 bases lay between the germline ends. The CDR3 DNA is TGCAGCGCAAAAGATGCGGCAGTCTACGAGCAGTACTTC. Translation: CSAKDAAVYEQYF.

V is TRBV7-3 and J is TRBJ2-1; D gene uncertain. The CDR3 extends over 14 amino acids. The V end lost 5 bases, the J end lost 5 bases, and 13 bases lay between the germline ends. CDR1 and CDR2 from the germline V gene are SGHTA and FQGTGA. The CDR3 protein is CASSPSGPNNEQFF. CDR3 nucleotides: TGTGCCAGCAGCCCATCGGGTCCTAACAATGAGCAGTTCTTC.

This chain connects TRBV30 to TRBJ2-5; D gene uncertain. The CDR3 is 11 residues long. Germline V gene lookup returns CDR1 GTSNPN and CDR2 SVGIG (reference sequence). V was pared by 3 bases and J by 4 bases, with 6 bases between. Here the CDR3 reads CAWSAPETQYF. Here the CDR3 DNA reads TGTGCCTGGAGCGCGCCAGAGACCCAGTACTTC.

This chain uses TRBV4-1 with TRBJ1-2; D is possibly TRBD1 (5 bases). V lost 5 bases and J 3 bases, leaving 13 bases between the germline ends. Germline loops: CDR1 MGHRA, CDR2 YSYEKL. CDR3 size: 14 residues. The CDR3 nucleotides read TGCGCCAGCAGCTCAGGCGACAGTTACTATGGCTACACCTTC. It codes for CASSSGDSYYGYTF.

CDR3 coding DNA: TGTGCCAGCAGCCGACGTAGCGTGGAGGGGGAGCTGTTTTTT. Protein sequence: CASSRRSVEGELFF. V and J are TRBV9 and TRBJ2-2; weak D call: TRBD2 (5 bases). This CDR3 contains 14 residues. Germline lookup yields CDR1 SGDLS and CDR2 YYNGEE. V lost 4 bases to trimming and J lost 8 bases, with 15 bases between them.

This clonotype was seen once. In DNA, the CDR3 is TGCGCCAGCAGCCAAGTTCGGCAGGCGCACTCTGGAAACACCATATATTTT. Encoded protein: CASSQVRQAHSGNTIYF. V gene TRBV4-1 combines with J gene TRBJ1-3, with unresolved D. The CDR3 loop spans 17 amino acids. V lost 1 base and J lost 0, with 13 bases in between. Germline CDR1 is MGHRA and CDR2 is YSYEKL.

V and J are TRBV20-1 and TRBJ1-4; D gene unclear. The V and J ends lost 7 bases and 0 bases respectively, with 9 bases between them. CDR1 and CDR2 (germline): DFQATT, SNEGSKA (reference sequence). The CDR3 length is 13 residues. Written as DNA, the CDR3 is TGCAGTGTCCCTGGGGCAACTAATGAAAAACTGTTTTTT. This encodes CSVPGATNEKLFF.

The chain uses TRBV4-1 and TRBJ2-5; D is perhaps TRBD2 (5 bases). This CDR3 contains 16 residues. Germline CDR1 reads MGHRA; CDR2 reads YSYEKL. Deletions cut 0 bases from V and 5 bases from J, with 16 bases between. The CDR3 bases are TGCGCCAGCAGCCAAGATCTTCCAGGCCGAGGGGAGACCCAGTACTTC. It encodes CASSQDLPGRGETQYF.

The CDR3 sequence is CASRPTGLNQPQHF. The CDR3 nucleotides are TGTGCCAGCAGACCGACAGGGTTAAATCAGCCCCAGCATTTT. V is TRBV6-5 and J is TRBJ1-5, with 7 bases aligning to TRBD1. Germline V lookup: CDR1 MNHEY, CDR2 SVGAGI. The CDR3 is 14 amino acids. V lost 6 bases, J lost 4 bases, and 6 bases stayed unmatched.

The V call is TRBV3-1, the J call TRBJ1-1, with TRBD1 matching 7 bases. Germline CDR1 and CDR2: LGHDT and YNNKEL (reference sequence). The CDR3 is 15 amino acids. V was clipped by 3 bases and J by 3 bases; unmatched bases: 7. The CDR3 DNA reads as TGTGCCAGCAGCCACGATGACAGGGCGGACACTGAAGCTTTCTTT. Translating gives CASSHDDRADTEAFF. Filled out from reference TRBV3-1 and TRBJ1-1, the complete variable domain reads DTAVSQTPKYLVTQMGNDKSIKCEQNLGHDTMYWYKQDSKKFLKIMFSYNNKELIINETVPNRFSPKSPDKAHLNLHINSLELGDSAVYFCASSHDDRADTEAFFGQGTRLTVV.

The chain combines TRBV2 with TRBJ1-2, with 10 positions matching TRBD1. In germline, CDR1 is SNHLY, CDR2 FYNNEI. V lost 7 bases and J lost 8; bases outside the gene matches: 7. The CDR3 consists of 13 residues. The CDR3 DNA reads as TGTGCCAGCAAGGGAGACAGGGGGCCAGGCTACACCTTC. Its translation: CASKGDRGPGYTF.

The V call is TRBV19, the J call TRBJ1-1; D not certain. This CDR3 has 10 amino acids. Germline CDR1 reads LNHDA; CDR2 reads SQIVND (reference sequence). V lost 6 bases, J lost 3 bases, and 2 bases lay in between. CDR3 in DNA: TGTGCCAGTAGGGACACTGAAGCTTTCTTT. As protein: CASRDTEAFF.

This clonotype was seen a single time. The rearrangement uses TRBV7-2 and TRBJ1-3; 10 bases match TRBD1. The CDR3 extends over 15 amino acids. V lost 5 bases, J lost 3 bases, and 4 bases stayed unmatched. CDR1 and CDR2 (germline): SGHTA, FQGNSA. The CDR3 sequence: CASSMTGGGGNTIYF. The CDR3 DNA follows: TGTGCCAGCAGCATGACAGGGGGCGGTGGAAACACCATATATTTT.

The J gene is TRBJ1-6, the V gene TRBV20-1; D is ambiguous. Germline V gene lookup returns CDR1 DFQATT and CDR2 SNEGSKA (reference sequence). Between the trimmed V and J ends, which lost 6 bases and 0 bases, there was a span of 18 bases. This CDR3 has 17 amino acids. CDR3 amino acids: CSASRPGASSYNSPLHF. The CDR3 nucleotides read TGCAGTGCATCCCGGCCTGGCGCGTCCTCCTATAATTCACCCCTCCACTTT.

The gene calls are TRBV13 and TRBJ2-5; 7 bases map to TRBD1. The CDR3 runs to 13 residues. V shed 5 bases, J shed 4 bases, and the junction held 4 bases outside the gene matches. Germline CDR1 and CDR2: PRHDT and FYEKMQ (reference sequence). The CDR3 region has the DNA TGTGCCAGCAGCCGGGACAGTAGAGAGACCCAGTACTTC. Translated: CASSRDSRETQYF.

The J gene is TRBJ2-1, the V gene TRBV6-5, with D possibly matching TRBD1 (5 bases). This CDR3 is built from 11 residues. Germline V CDR1 and CDR2: MNHEY, SVGAGI. V gave up 1 base and J gave up 15 bases, with 10 bases separating them. The CDR3 reads CASSYYQDTFF. CDR3 bases: TGTGCCAGCAGTTACTATCAGGACACGTTCTTC.

The chain links TRBV7-9 to TRBJ2-7; TRBD2 agrees at 7 bases. CDR1 and CDR2 from the germline V gene are SEHNR and FQNEAQ (reference sequence). J lost 6 bases, V lost 6 bases, and 8 bases had no gene match. The CDR3 contains 13 residues. This CDR3 reads CASSRAGSLEQYF. CDR3 in DNA: TGTGCCAGCAGTCGAGCGGGGTCCCTCGAGCAGTACTTC.

The chain links TRBV11-2 to TRBJ2-7; D perhaps matches TRBD2 (6 bases). Germline V gene lookup returns CDR1 SGHAT and CDR2 FQNNGV. V was trimmed by 1 base and J by 2 bases, leaving 12 bases between them. This CDR3 contains 15 residues. The CDR3 loop reads CASSLASGGPYEQYF. The CDR3 nucleotides are TGTGCCAGCAGCTTAGCGTCCGGGGGACCCTACGAGCAGTACTTC.

This rearrangement joins TRBV12-3 or TRBV12-4 to TRBJ1-5; tentatively, D is TRBD1 (6 bases). V shed 3 bases and J shed 2 bases, with 26 bases lying between them. This CDR3 is built from 20 residues. DNA of the CDR3: TGTGCCAGCAGTTTCCGGCAGGGGAAAGTTTTCGTTAGTGGCAATCAGCCCCAGCATTTT. This translates into CASSFRQGKVFVSGNQPQHF.

A single count supports this clonotype. This chain joins TRBV20-1 and TRBJ1-1, with D uncertain. Germline V gene data show CDR1 as DFQATT and CDR2 as SNEGSKA (reference sequence). The V end was cut by 0 bases, the J end by 1 base, with 9 bases between. The CDR3 sequence is 14 residues long. CDR3 bases: TGCAGTGCTAGAGATTTTCGGGGGAACACTGAAGCTTTCTTT. Residues: CSARDFRGNTEAFF.

This clonotype was seen more than once but under ten times. The chain recombines TRBV27 with TRBJ2-1; TRBD2 aligns across 12 bases. The CDR3 contains 15 residues. Germline V gene data show CDR1 as MNHEY and CDR2 as SMNVEV (reference sequence). Germline trimming cut 4 bases from V and 5 bases from J; bases unmatched to any gene: 3. CDR3 region: CASSSTSGGNNEQFF. CDR3 coding DNA: TGTGCCAGCAGTTCTACTAGCGGGGGGAACAATGAGCAGTTCTTC.

This clonotype was seen a handful of times. This chain links TRBV3-1 with TRBJ1-2; D not certain. The CDR3 has 15 amino acids. V was pared by 0 bases and J by 0 bases, with 8 bases between. Looked up from germline, CDR1 is LGHDT and CDR2 is YNNKEL (reference sequence). The chain's CDR3 is CASSQDPGPNYGYTF. The DNA for the CDR3 is TGTGCCAGCAGCCAAGATCCTGGACCTAACTATGGCTACACCTTC.

This clonotype showed up just a few times. This sequence joins TRBV6-1 and TRBJ1-4; D gene ambiguous. CDR1 and CDR2 (germline): MNHNS, SASEGT. The CDR3 is 13 residues long. V was cut by 7 bases and J by 8 bases, with 14 bases left in between. The CDR3 DNA follows: TGTGCCAGCACCCGAGGAGGGCAGGAAAAACTGTTTTTT. It is translated as CASTRGGQEKLFF.

The J gene is TRBJ1-5, the V gene TRBV13, with D maybe TRBD1 (6 bases). Germline assignment: CDR1 PRHDT and CDR2 FYEKMQ (reference sequence). Trimming stripped 5 bases from V and 10 bases from J, with 27 bases between. The CDR3 has 17 residues. This chain's CDR3 is CASSPAWTEIAISPQHF. In DNA, the CDR3 is TGTGCCAGCAGCCCTGCTTGGACAGAGATAGCAATCAGCCCCCAGCATTTT.

This clonotype was detected only once. The V call is TRBV14, the J call TRBJ2-1; the match to TRBD1 covers 7 bases. The germline CDR1 and CDR2 sequences are SGHDN and FVKESK. CDR3 length: 17 residues. Unmatched junction bases numbered 9, after V lost 1 base and J lost 3 bases. The CDR3 DNA follows: TGTGCCAGCAGCCAAGTGAGAGGGACAGTGCTCTACAATGAGCAGTTCTTC. Amino acids: CASSQVRGTVLYNEQFF.